This T cell receptor beta chain comes out of a study of cytomegalovirus exposure and HLA in healthy donors. Study results and caveats: A later analysis found TCR association rates differed by HLA locus, highest for DRB1 and lowest for HLA-C. Beyond CMV serostatus, there was no information to go on about immune exposure. Most subjects' HLA-A and HLA-B alleles were reportedly predicted from TCR beta sequences.

Concerning this clone: Its matching antigen is unknown.

Primers included in the PCR were 60 Vbeta and 13 Jbeta primers. Some clones are missing from TCRdb's copy, which holds only in-frame ones; the method was immunoSEQ multiplex PCR. The sample lists more than 85,000 clones; over 65% were seen once. From germline, CDR1 is MNHNY and CDR2 SVGAGI (reference sequence). The CDR3 length is 14 residues. The specimen was PBMCs. The sequence was collected from a man aged 40-49 years in good health and CMV-seropositive. The gene calls are TRBV6-6 and TRBJ2-5; 10 bases align to TRBD1. The J call is uncertain, as TRBJ2-7 better fits the DNA end. The CDR3 nucleotides read TGTGCCAGCATCATAGGACAGGGGGGCTACGAGCAGTACTTC. This gives the protein CASIIGQGGYEQYF.